The rows below give T cell receptor beta chains drawn from one sample of a study of blood T cell repertoires in COVID-19. Generated by immunoSEQ multiplex PCR, the TCRdb table keeps only in-frame clones and is missing some. The sample holds roughly 300,000 clones, about 83% seen once. The specimen sequenced was peripheral blood. These receptors were collected from a woman aged 50 to 65 with acute or convalescent COVID-19. The CDR3 runs from the conserved cysteine through the conserved F or W. The D gene is left open where the match is weak. Only some rows state a clone size, as once, few, many or a class for expanded clones.

J: TRBJ1-2; D: .; V: TRBV29-1; size: .; CDR3: CSVGYGAAYGYTF; DNA: TGCAGCGTTGGCTATGGGGCAGCCTATGGCTACACCTTC
J: TRBJ2-1; D: .; V: TRBV11-3; size: .; CDR3: CASSSTAGYNEQFF; DNA: TGTGCCAGCAGCTCCACCGCGGGTTACAATGAGCAGTTCTTC
J: TRBJ1-1; D: TRBD1; V: TRBV6-5; size: .; CDR3: CASRRKGQGRTEAFF; DNA: TGTGCCAGCAGGCGGAAAGGACAGGGACGAACTGAAGCTTTCTTT
J: TRBJ2-2; D: TRBD1; V: TRBV28; size: .; CDR3: CASSFRRTGPTGELFF; DNA: TGTGCCAGCAGTTTCCGCCGGACAGGGCCCACCGGGGAGCTGTTTTTT
J: TRBJ1-5; D: TRBD1; V: TRBV19; size: once; CDR3: CASSITWTGGNSNQPQHF; DNA: TGTGCCAGTAGTATAACTTGGACAGGGGGAAATAGCAATCAGCCCCAGCATTTT
J: TRBJ2-3; D: .; V: TRBV12-3/TRBV12-4; size: .; CDR3: CASSQIADTQYF; DNA: TGTGCCAGCAGCCAGATCGCAGATACGCAGTATTTT
J: TRBJ2-1; D: TRBD2; V: TRBV29-1; size: .; CDR3: CSVEGLAGGKNEQFF; DNA: TGCAGCGTTGAAGGGTTAGCGGGAGGGAAGAATGAGCAGTTCTTC
J: TRBJ2-1; D: .; V: TRBV11-3; size: .; CDR3: CASSLVGAGKSDEQFF; DNA: TGTGCCAGCAGCTTAGTGGGGGCAGGGAAGAGCGATGAGCAGTTCTTC
J: TRBJ2-1; D: TRBD1; V: TRBV19; size: .; CDR3: CASSRTGGRYNEQFF; DNA: TGTGCCAGTAGTAGGACAGGGGGACGTTACAATGAGCAGTTCTTC
J: TRBJ2-7; D: TRBD2; V: TRBV28; size: .; CDR3: CASSARGRRYEQYF; DNA: TGTGCCAGCAGTGCCCGCGGGAGAAGGTACGAGCAGTACTTC
J: TRBJ2-1; D: TRBD2; V: TRBV28; size: .; CDR3: CASSLGLAGGPRYNEQFF; DNA: TGTGCCAGCAGTTTGGGGCTAGCGGGAGGGCCAAGGTACAATGAGCAGTTCTTC
J: TRBJ1-1; D: TRBD1; V: TRBV7-9; size: .; CDR3: CASSLDHRGLEAFF; DNA: TGTGCCAGCAGCTTAGACCACAGGGGGCTGGAAGCTTTCTTT
J: TRBJ2-2; D: .; V: TRBV9; size: once; CDR3: CASSGRGGTGELFF; DNA: TGTGCCAGCAGCGGGAGAGGAGGTACCGGGGAGCTGTTTTTT
J: TRBJ1-2; D: .; V: TRBV6-5; size: .; CDR3: CASSYRQTNYGYTF; DNA: TGTGCCAGCAGTTACCGACAGACTAACTATGGCTACACCTTC